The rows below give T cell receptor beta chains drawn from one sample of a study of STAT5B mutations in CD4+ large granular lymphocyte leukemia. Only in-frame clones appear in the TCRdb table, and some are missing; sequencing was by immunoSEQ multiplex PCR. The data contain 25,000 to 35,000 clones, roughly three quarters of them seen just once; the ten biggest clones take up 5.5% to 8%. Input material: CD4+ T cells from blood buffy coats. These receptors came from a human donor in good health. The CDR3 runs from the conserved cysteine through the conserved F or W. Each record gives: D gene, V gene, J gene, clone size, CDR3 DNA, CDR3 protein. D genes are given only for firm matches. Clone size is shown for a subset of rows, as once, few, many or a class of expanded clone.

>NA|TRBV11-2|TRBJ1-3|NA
TGTGCCAGCAGCTTAGTCAGGGGAGGCTCTGGAAACACCATATATTTT
CASSLVRGGSGNTIYF
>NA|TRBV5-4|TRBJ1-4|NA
TGTGCCAGCAGCTTTGAGAGGGGGATCAATGAAAAACTGTTTTTT
CASSFERGINEKLFF
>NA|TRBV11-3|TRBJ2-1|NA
TGTGCCAGCAGCTTAGGAGGCCCTACGGGGACCACCTACAATGAGCAGTTCTTC
CASSLGGPTGTTYNEQFF
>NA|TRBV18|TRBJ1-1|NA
TGTGCCAGCTCACAAGACACTTTTGGAGTGAACACTGAAGCTTTCTTT
CASSQDTFGVNTEAFF
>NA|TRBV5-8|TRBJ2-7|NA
TGTGCCAGCAGCTTCGGACAGCAACTAACAGGGCAGTACTTC
CASSFGQQLTGQYF
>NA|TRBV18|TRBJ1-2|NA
TGTGCCAGCTCAGGGGAGGAGGCTAACTATGGCTACACCTTC
CASSGEEANYGYTF
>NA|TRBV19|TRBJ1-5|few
TGTGCCACTGCCGACAGATATAGCAATCAGCCCCAGCATTTT
CATADRYSNQPQHF
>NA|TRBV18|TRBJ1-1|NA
TGTGCCAGCTCACCACCTCTGGGCTACACTGAAGCTTTCTTT
CASSPPLGYTEAFF
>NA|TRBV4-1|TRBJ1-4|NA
TGCGCCAGCAGCCATCCTAGGGGGGTCCCTAATGAAAAACTGTTTTTT
CASSHPRGVPNEKLFF
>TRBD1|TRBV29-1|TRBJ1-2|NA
TGCAGCGTTGACGACAGGGATGGGGCTCCCTATGGCTACACCTTC
CSVDDRDGAPYGYTF
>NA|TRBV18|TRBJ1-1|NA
TGTGCCAGCTCACCACCGTCAGTGAACACTGAAGCTTTCTTT
CASSPPSVNTEAFF
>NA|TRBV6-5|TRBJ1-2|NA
TGTGCCAGCACAGACAGTTACTATGGCTACACCTTC
CASTDSYYGYTF
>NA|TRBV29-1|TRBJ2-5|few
TGCAGCGTTGAGATCCAAGGCCAAGAGACCCAGTACTTC
CSVEIQGQETQYF
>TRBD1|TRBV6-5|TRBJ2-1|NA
TGTGCCAGCAGTTACTCGACAGGGAGCTTTGCGCAGTTCTTC
CASSYSTGSFAQFF
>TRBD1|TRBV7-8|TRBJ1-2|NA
TGTGCCAGCAGCTTGACCGGGACAGGGAATGGCTACACCTTC
CASSLTGTGNGYTF
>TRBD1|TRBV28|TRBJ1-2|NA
TGTGCCAGCAGTTCCCCGACAGGGCACCTGAGCTACACCTTC
CASSSPTGHLSYTF
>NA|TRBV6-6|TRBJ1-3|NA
TGTGCCAGCAGTTCCTGGAGAGCGCGCTCTGGAAACACCATATATTTT
CASSSWRARSGNTIYF
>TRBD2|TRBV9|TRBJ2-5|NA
TGTGCCAGCAGCGCCGGGACTAGCGGGGGGGCCGAAGAGACCCAGTACTTC
CASSAGTSGGAEETQYF
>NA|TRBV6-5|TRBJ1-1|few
TGTGCCAGCAGTTACTCACTGGAGAACACTGAAGCTTTCTTT
CASSYSLENTEAFF
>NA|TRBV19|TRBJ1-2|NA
TGTGCCAGTAGTAGACGGGAGGGGCCCTATGGCTACACCTTC
CASSRREGPYGYTF
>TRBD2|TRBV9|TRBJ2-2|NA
TGTGCCAGCAGCGTAGATGTAGCGGGGGTCGGGGAGCTGTTTTTT
CASSVDVAGVGELFF
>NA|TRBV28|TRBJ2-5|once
TGTGCCAGCAGTGAGTTACAAGAGACCCAGTACTTC
CASSELQETQYF
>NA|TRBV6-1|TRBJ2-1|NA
TGTGCCAGCAGTGAAGAGAGGGTAGCCCCCTACAATGAGCAGTTCTTC
CASSEERVAPYNEQFF
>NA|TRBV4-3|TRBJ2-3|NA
TGCGCCAGCAGCCACGGGCGCGGGACAGATACGCAGTATTTT
CASSHGRGTDTQYF
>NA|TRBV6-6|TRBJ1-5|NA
TGTGCCAGCAGTTACTCGATGGATTCAGGGCCACAGCCCCAGCATTTT
CASSYSMDSGPQPQHF
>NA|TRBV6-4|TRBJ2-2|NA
TGTGCCAGCAGTGCCGGACTCGACACCGGGGAGCTGTTTTTT
CASSAGLDTGELFF
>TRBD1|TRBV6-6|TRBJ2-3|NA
TGTGCCAGCAGCCAGGACAGGGTCAGCACAGATACGCAGTATTTT
CASSQDRVSTDTQYF
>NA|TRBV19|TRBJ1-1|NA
TGTGCCAGTAGTATAGTGCCCAGCCGGAACACTGAAGCTTTCTTT
CASSIVPSRNTEAFF
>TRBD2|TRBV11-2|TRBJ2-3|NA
TGTGCCAGCAGACCGGGACTAGGGCCAGATACGCAGTATTTT
CASRPGLGPDTQYF
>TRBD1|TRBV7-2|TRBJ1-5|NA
TGTGCCAGCAGCCCAGGGACAGCCAATCAGCCCCAGCATTTT
CASSPGTANQPQHF
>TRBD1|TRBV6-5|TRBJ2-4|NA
TGTGCCAGCAGTCCCGGACAGGGCAGCATTCAGTACTTC
CASSPGQGSIQYF
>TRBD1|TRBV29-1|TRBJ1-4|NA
TGCAGCGTCGACGGGACAGGCAATGAAAAACTGTTTTTT
CSVDGTGNEKLFF
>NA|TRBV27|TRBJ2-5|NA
TGTGCCAGCAGTTTATGGGGGCCACAAGAGACCCAGTACTTC
CASSLWGPQETQYF
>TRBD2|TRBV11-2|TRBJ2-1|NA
TGTGCCAGCAAGCGGCTAGCGGGGGGGCCCAGCTCCTACAATGAGCAGTTCTTC
CASKRLAGGPSSYNEQFF
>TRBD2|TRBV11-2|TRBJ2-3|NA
TGTGCCAGCAGCGATAACCTAGCGGGGGTTCGGGATACGCAGTATTTT
CASSDNLAGVRDTQYF
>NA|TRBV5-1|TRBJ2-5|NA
TGCGCCAGTAGCCTCAGGTGGCAAGAGACCCAGTACTTC
CASSLRWQETQYF
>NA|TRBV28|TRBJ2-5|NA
TGTGCCAGCAGTTTAATCGGCTCTCGGCCGGAAGAGACCCAGTACTTC
CASSLIGSRPEETQYF
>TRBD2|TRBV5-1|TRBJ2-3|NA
TGCGCCAGCAGCCTGAGACTAGCGGGGGACTCAGATACGCAGTATTTT
CASSLRLAGDSDTQYF
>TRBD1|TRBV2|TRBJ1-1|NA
TGTGCCAGCAAGTTCGGGACAGGGGAGACTGAAGCTTTCTTT
CASKFGTGETEAFF
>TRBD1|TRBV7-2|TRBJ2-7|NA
TGTGCCAGCAGCCAACCGGGACAGGGATCCTCCTACGAGCAGTACTTC
CASSQPGQGSSYEQYF
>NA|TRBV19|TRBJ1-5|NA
TGTGCCAGTAGTATATCAGGCAATCAGCCCCAGCATTTT
CASSISGNQPQHF
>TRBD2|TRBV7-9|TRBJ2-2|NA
TGTGCCAGCAGCTTAGGAGCGGGGGGGAACACCGGGGAGCTGTTTTTT
CASSLGAGGNTGELFF
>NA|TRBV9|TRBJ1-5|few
TGTGCCAGCAGCCCCCCTAACATGGGAAGTTGCCTGACTAGGCAGCCCCAGCATTTT
CASSPPNMGSCLTRQPQHF
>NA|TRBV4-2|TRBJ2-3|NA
TGTGCCAGCAGCCAAACTGGGGGCCGGTCTAGCACAGATACGCAGTATTTT
CASSQTGGRSSTDTQYF
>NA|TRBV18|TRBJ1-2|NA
TGTGCCAGCTCACCCGTCCAACAGGAGGTTTCTGGCTACACCTTC
CASSPVQQEVSGYTF
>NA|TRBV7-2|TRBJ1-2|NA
TGTGCCAGCAGCTTCGACCTGGGGAATGGCTACACCTTC
CASSFDLGNGYTF
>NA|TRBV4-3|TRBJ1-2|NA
TGCGCCAGCAGCCAACAACAAGACGGCTATGGCTACACCTTC
CASSQQQDGYGYTF
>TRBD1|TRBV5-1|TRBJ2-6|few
TGCGCCAGCAGCTGGACAGGGATTAGCTCTGGGGCCAACGTCCTGACTTTC
CASSWTGISSGANVLTF
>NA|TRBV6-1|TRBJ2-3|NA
TGTGCCGGGGCGCGGACCTCTAGCACAGATACGCAGTATTTT
CAGARTSSTDTQYF
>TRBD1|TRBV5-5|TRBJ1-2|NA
TGTGCCAGCAGCTTGATATCGAGACAGGGTGACGGCTACACCTTC
CASSLISRQGDGYTF
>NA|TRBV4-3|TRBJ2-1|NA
TGCGCCAGCAGCCAAGATTGGAGGATATCCTACAATGAGCAGTTCTTC
CASSQDWRISYNEQFF
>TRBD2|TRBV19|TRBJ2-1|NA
TGTGCCAGTAGTATCCCGCTAGCGGGGACACCGAAGTTCTTC
CASSIPLAGTPKFF
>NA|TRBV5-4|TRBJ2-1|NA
TGTGCCAGCAGCTCTGCGGGCAGCTCCTACAATGAGCAGTTCTTC
CASSSAGSSYNEQFF